This TCR beta chain was sequenced during a study of shared clonotypes between healthy human individuals. Study context: Samples came from a couple of female and a few male donors aged 18 to 49. Each donor contributed plates that comprised three CD4 naive, three CD4 memory, two CD8 naive and one CD8 memory.

The germline gives CDR1 SNHLY, CDR2 FYNNEI. This CDR3 has 15 amino acids. Losses at the gene ends were 6 bases for V and 4 bases for J; bases not matched to a gene: 9. Original processing methods: Without quality scores, immunoSEQ junctional reads could not be filtered like full-length reads. Method: immunoSEQ multiplex PCR; TCRdb's copy keeps in-frame clones and lacks some. V and J calls and clone size come straight from that table; D and trimming were deduced from the DNA. The sample yields some 1.1 million clones, roughly 80% seen once. The receptor's source is a man aged 18 to 35 in good health. Some clones in this sample may be carry-over from other donors' samples. The chain is built from TRBV2 and TRBJ2-5, with 9 bases lining up with TRBD1. The sample consisted of memory CD4+ T cells from PBMCs. Sample subset: CD45RA-negative fraction. This CDR3 reads CASSPPGTGIETQYF. CDR3 nucleotides: TGTGCCAGCAGCCCACCCGGGACAGGGATAGAGACCCAGTACTTC.